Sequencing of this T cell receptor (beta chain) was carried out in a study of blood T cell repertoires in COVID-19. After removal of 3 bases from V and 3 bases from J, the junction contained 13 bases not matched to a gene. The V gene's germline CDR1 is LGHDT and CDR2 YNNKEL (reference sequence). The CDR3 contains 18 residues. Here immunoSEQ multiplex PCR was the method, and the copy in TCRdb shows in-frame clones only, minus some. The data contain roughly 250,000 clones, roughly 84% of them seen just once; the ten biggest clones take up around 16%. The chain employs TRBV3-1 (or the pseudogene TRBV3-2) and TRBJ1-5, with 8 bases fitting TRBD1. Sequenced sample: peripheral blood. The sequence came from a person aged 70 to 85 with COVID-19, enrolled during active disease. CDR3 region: CASSQGRADRANNQPQHF. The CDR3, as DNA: TGTGCCAGCAGCCAGGGTCGCGCGGACAGGGCGAACAATCAGCCCCAGCATTTT.